This T cell receptor (beta chain) appears in the sequencing data of a study of T-cell memory formation after mild COVID-19 (dated by TCRdb to about 2021). For context, the study as a whole: TCR sequence clusters from the two donors were largely donor specific. Longitudinal TCRalpha and TCRbeta repertoire sequencing tracked T-cell clones expanding and contracting after mild COVID-19 in a couple of donors. Two young, previously healthy adult volunteers made up the cohort, one male and one female. What the authors observed across the whole study: SARS-CoV-2 specificity was not confirmed for the second-wave clones peaking on day 37. From day 15 to 85, contracting clones showed balanced CD4/CD8 phenotypes, whereas a second wave of clones that expanded from day 15 to 37 leaned towards CD4+. Contracting CD4+ clones appeared mostly in the CM and EM memory subsets, whereas CD8+ clones were enriched in EMRA. The study included only two mild cases, and larger cohorts that include severe cases with pre-infection samples were judged to be necessary. Some responding clones were detected in pre-infection memory, which suggested that pre-existing cross-reactive memory T cells had joined the SARS-CoV-2 response.

This clonotype has a count of ten or more. The specificity of this receptor is unknown. No much larger clone is present one base from it, and per-base qualities are unavailable. Sequencing was carried out with an Illumina NovaSeq 6000. cDNA libraries for TCRalpha and TCRbeta were prepared by 5'RACE using constant-segment primers, with sample barcodes and unique molecular identifiers added. RNA was extracted from every sample with Trizol reagent. Libraries were amplified in two PCR steps, with a second sample barcode and Illumina TruSeq adapters added in the second step. Sequencing of libraries was performed on an Illumina NovaSeq with 2 x 150 bp paired-end reads. In the paper's pipeline: The reads were demultiplexed and collapsed into UMI-guided consensus sequences using migec v1.2.7. Using mixcr v2.1.11, UMI consensuses were aligned to TRA and TRB V and J templates and then assembled into clonotypes. A clonotype was counted as expanded or contracted only if both edgeR and NoisET called the change significant, with noise models trained on biological replicates. For edgeR calls, a false discovery rate-adjusted p below 0.01 and a log2 fold-change threshold of 1 were applied. As an exploratory analysis of dynamics, PCA with hierarchical clustering was applied to max-normalized trajectories of the 1000 most abundant clonotypes. Separately sequenced CD4+ and CD8+ repertoires were used to assign the CD4 or CD8 phenotype of responding clones. Starting from the raw public reads, TCRdb applied fastp trimming at Q25, assembled clones with MiXCR and retained in-frame beta chains. CDR3 protein sequences are deduplicated, and each keeps its most common genes and DNA. The V and J calls reflect TCRdb's pipeline rather than the authors' work. This sample is represented by some 410,000 distinct CDR3 sequences; about 22% of them were singletons. Approximately 14% of the sample lies in the top ten.

Ficoll-Paque density gradient centrifugation was used to isolate PBMCs. Trimming accounts for 0 bases at V and 5 bases at J, while the number of junction bases matched to no gene is 8. The CDR3 goes from the cysteine to the phenylalanine over 16 residues. Only the CDR3 portion is preserved as DNA: 48 bases, with reading frame beginning at the first base. CDR1 and CDR2, looked up from the germline V gene, are SGHNT and YENEEA. The chain is assembled from TRBV11-3 and TRBJ2-7; 9 of the junction bases match TRBD2. The sequence was collected from an adult woman who had mild COVID-19 (a few samples of this study predate the infection). The sample titles of this study are shuffled in the database, so cell type and time point are left out; the donor was told from shared clones. The sample was PBMCs or a T cell subset sorted from them (not recorded which). The sequence in DNA is TGTGCCAGCAGCTTAGACGGGCGGGAGGGGGACAACGAGCAGTACTTC. It translates as CASSLDGREGDNEQYF. Outside the CDR3, residues come from the reference TRBV11-3 and TRBJ2-7 proteins, so the full variable domain is: EAGVVQSPRYKIIEKKQPVAFWCNPISGHNTLYWYLQNLGQGPELLIRYENEEAVDDSQLPKDRFSAERLKGVDSTLKIQPAELGDSAVYLCASSLDGREGDNEQYFGPGTRLTVT.